Each of the 27 T cell receptor beta chains below was sequenced from the same sample in a study of technical replicates of blood from a handful of donors. Data came from immunoSEQ multiplex PCR; TCRdb stores just in-frame clones and leaves some out. The table includes 60,000 to 90,000 clones, around 97% detected once. Sample: T cells isolated from PBMCs. The receptors shown here come from a human donor in good health.

The genes are TRBV28 and TRBJ1-5; possible D gene TRBD1, 5 bases. Germline values: CDR1 MDHEN, CDR2 SYDVKM. CDR3 length: 14 amino acids. Trimming took off 9 bases at V and 3 bases at J, with 15 bases between the two ends. CDR3 sequence reads: CASTPNRYNQPQHF. CDR3 in DNA: TGTGCCAGTACACCTAACAGGTACAATCAGCCCCAGCATTTT.

V usage is TRBV27 and J usage is TRBJ2-1; 9 positions agree with TRBD1. V lost 5 bases and J lost 9; bases outside the gene matches: 8. CDR1 is MNHEY, CDR2 SMNVEV, per germline (reference sequence). CDR3 length equals 14 residues. CDR3 residues: CASSIGTGIGEQFF. The DNA for the CDR3 is TGTGCCAGCAGTATTGGGACAGGGATTGGTGAGCAGTTCTTC.

The rearrangement links TRBV28 to TRBJ2-3; 10 nucleotides line up with TRBD2. CDR3 length equals 21 residues. V lost 4 bases to trimming and J lost 0 bases; unmatched junction nucleotides: 19. CDR1 is MDHEN, CDR2 SYDVKM, per germline. The CDR3 protein is CASSYSPAGGGTSVSTDTQYF. The CDR3 DNA reads TGTGCCAGCAGTTACTCGCCGGCGGGAGGGGGGACTAGCGTTAGCACAGATACGCAGTATTTT.

The chain employs TRBV19 and TRBJ2-4; D possibly corresponds to TRBD2 (5 bases). The germline V and J ends were trimmed by 3 bases and 0 bases, with 12 bases remaining between them. There are 16 residues in the CDR3. The germline gives CDR1 LNHDA, CDR2 SQIVND (reference sequence). CDR3 sequence (DNA): TGTGCCAGTAGTATTTTTTACGGACTAGCCAAAAACATTCAGTACTTC. Translating it yields CASSIFYGLAKNIQYF.

The genes are TRBV30 and TRBJ1-1, with 10 nucleotides matching TRBD1. Germline V gene lookup returns CDR1 GTSNPN and CDR2 SVGIG (reference sequence). V trimming: 7 bases; J trimming: 1 base; junction bases outside the gene matches: 3. This CDR3 is built from 13 residues. The CDR3 coding sequence is TGTGCCTTGGGACAGGGGCAGAACACTGAAGCTTTCTTT. The encoded protein is CALGQGQNTEAFF.

The rearrangement links TRBV6-1 to TRBJ2-4; maybe TRBD1 (6 bases). CDR3 size: 15 residues. The germline gives CDR1 MNHNS, CDR2 SASEGT. Trimming took 0 bases from V and 6 from J, leaving 12 bases between them. CDR3 protein: CASSEALLGGNIQYF. CDR3 nucleotide sequence: TGTGCCAGCAGTGAAGCGCTGTTAGGGGGAAACATTCAGTACTTC.

The genes are TRBV25-1 and TRBJ2-7; tentative D call: TRBD1 (5 bases). The germline gives CDR1 MGHDK, CDR2 SYGVNS. The CDR3 has 11 amino acids. V was shortened by 3 bases and J by 6 bases, with 6 bases between the two germline ends. The CDR3 is CASSDQGEQYF. The CDR3 DNA follows: TGTGCCAGCAGTGACCAGGGCGAGCAGTACTTC.

The gene calls are TRBV6-5 and TRBJ1-5, with 7 bases aligning to TRBD1. The J segment lost 5 bases and the V segment lost 3 bases, leaving 1 base of the junction unmatched. This CDR3 contains 13 residues. CDR1 MNHEY and CDR2 SVGAGI come from the germline V gene. The DNA of the CDR3 is TGTGCCAGCAGTTATGACAGGGATCAGCCCCAGCATTTT. Amino acids: CASSYDRDQPQHF.

The genes are TRBV6-5 and TRBJ1-4; 12 bases agree with TRBD1. The CDR3 runs to 16 residues. Germline V gene data show CDR1 as MNHEY and CDR2 as SVGAGI. V lost 4 bases, J lost 8 bases, and 8 bases stayed unmatched. The CDR3 loop is CASSSDGTGGEEKLFF. The CDR3 DNA is TGTGCCAGCAGTTCTGACGGGACAGGGGGCGAGGAAAAACTGTTTTTT.

The rearrangement uses TRBV11-2 and TRBJ1-1, with D hard to call. CDR3 length: 13 residues. The germline CDR1 and CDR2 sequences are SGHAT and FQNNGV. V was pared by 6 bases and J by 3 bases, with 11 bases between. CDR3 DNA sequence: TGTGCCAGCAGTCGAGAGGAGGACACTGAAGCTTTCTTT. Translating gives CASSREEDTEAFF.

V is TRBV19 and J is TRBJ1-5; the D gene is possibly TRBD1 (6 bases). V lost 8 bases and J 7 bases, leaving 21 bases between the germline ends. There are 15 residues in the CDR3. Germline V gene lookup returns CDR1 LNHDA and CDR2 SQIVND (reference sequence). CDR3 amino acids: CASRTTAQGTQPQHF. The CDR3 DNA is TGTGCCAGTCGAACCACGGCACAGGGAACCCAGCCCCAGCATTTT.

J is TRBJ1-4 and V is TRBV6-5, with 9 bases that match TRBD1. The CDR3 has 15 residues. The trim removed 0 bases at V and 8 bases at J, leaving 4 bases unmatched. The germline CDR1 and CDR2 sequences are MNHEY and SVGAGI. CDR3 amino acids: CASSYSGTGIEKLFF. CDR3 coding DNA: TGTGCCAGCAGTTACTCAGGGACAGGGATCGAAAAACTGTTTTTT.

The chain couples TRBV29-1 to TRBJ2-3; 10 bases are shared with TRBD1. The V segment lost 5 bases and the J segment 3 bases; nucleotides outside the gene matches: 5. This CDR3 has 14 amino acids. The V gene's germline CDR1 is SQVTM and CDR2 ANQGSEA. Here the CDR3 DNA reads TGCAGCGTTCGGGACAGGGGAAGTACAGATACGCAGTATTTT. Amino acids: CSVRDRGSTDTQYF.

The rearrangement links TRBV11-3 to TRBJ2-1; 11 nucleotides line up with TRBD2. This CDR3 has 15 residues. Germline loops: CDR1 SGHNT, CDR2 YENEEA. Trimming removed 1 base from V and 8 bases from J; junction bases left unmatched: 4. The CDR3 DNA sequence: TGTGCCAGCAGCTTAGGACTAGCGGGATCAGATGAGCAGTTCTTC. Translating gives CASSLGLAGSDEQFF.

The V gene is TRBV5-1, the J gene TRBJ2-1, with TRBD1 matching 8 bases. V lost 2 bases, J lost 6 bases, and 7 bases stayed unmatched. CDR1 SGHRS and CDR2 YFSETQ come from the germline V gene. The CDR3 extends over 15 amino acids. The CDR3 here is CASSLQGVGRNEQFF. DNA of the CDR3: TGCGCCAGCAGCTTACAGGGGGTTGGTCGCAATGAGCAGTTCTTC.

The rearrangement links TRBV5-1 to TRBJ1-2; D is unresolved. The germline V and J ends were trimmed by 4 bases and 8 bases, with 21 bases remaining between them. This CDR3 has 15 residues. Germline V gene sequence: CDR1 SGHRS, CDR2 YFSETQ. CDR3 in DNA: TGCGCCAGCAGCCCCGCCGCGGGTGGTTTGGGGGGCTACACCTTC. It codes for CASSPAAGGLGGYTF.

The CDR3 coding sequence is TGCGCCAGCAGCCAACCCCGACAGGGCCGAAATTCACCCCTCCACTTT. Its translation is CASSQPRQGRNSPLHF. This chain uses TRBV4-1 with TRBJ1-6; 7 positions agree with TRBD1. Looked up from germline, CDR1 is MGHRA and CDR2 is YSYEKL. This CDR3 contains 16 residues. The ends lost 2 bases at V and 7 bases at J; junction bases unmatched: 8.

The chain employs TRBV2 and TRBJ1-3; D is unresolved. CDR1 is SNHLY and CDR2 is FYNNEI in the germline V gene. The germline V and J ends were trimmed by 7 bases and 2 bases, with 15 bases remaining between them. The CDR3 is made up of 15 amino acids. CDR3 amino acids: CASTRTDGAGNTIYF. The CDR3 DNA is TGTGCCAGCACCCGGACGGACGGGGCTGGAAACACCATATATTTT.

The V call is TRBV9, the J call TRBJ2-3, with 8 bases aligning to TRBD1. CDR1 SGDLS and CDR2 YYNGEE come from the germline V gene. V was pared by 3 bases and J by 2 bases, with 5 bases of the junction left unmatched. This CDR3 spans 15 amino acids. CDR3 protein: CASSDQGAPTDTQYF. CDR3 coding DNA: TGTGCCAGCAGCGATCAGGGGGCCCCCACAGATACGCAGTATTTT.

The V and J genes are TRBV5-4 and TRBJ2-7, with no clear D. This CDR3 is 14 amino acids long. V was trimmed by 3 bases and J by 2 bases, leaving 12 bases between them. Germline CDR1 is SGHNT and CDR2 is YYREEE (reference sequence). CDR3 sequence: CASSSVYRTYEQYF. CDR3 bases: TGTGCCAGCAGCTCGGTTTACCGTACCTACGAGCAGTACTTC.

Only one count was recorded for this clone. The CDR3 bases are TGTGCCACCGGGGGGGGAGAGAGCACCGGGGAGCTGTTTTTT. Its protein product is CATGGGESTGELFF. V gene TRBV5-4 combines with J gene TRBJ2-2, with TRBD2 identical over 8 bases. This CDR3 is 14 amino acids long. Germline V CDR1 and CDR2: SGHNT, YYREEE (reference sequence). Trimming at V came to 9 bases and at J to 4 bases, leaving 8 bases not matched to a gene.

The rearrangement uses TRBV4-1 and TRBJ1-1; weak D call: TRBD1 (6 bases). CDR1 is MGHRA and CDR2 is YSYEKL in the germline V gene. V gave up 3 bases and J gave up 1 base, with 15 bases separating them. The CDR3 totals 16 residues. The CDR3 sequence: CASSQFPGQRNTEAFF. CDR3 sequence (DNA): TGCGCCAGCAGCCAGTTTCCGGGACAACGGAACACTGAAGCTTTCTTT.

The chain employs TRBV6-5 and TRBJ2-5; TRBD2 matches 8 bases. Losses at the gene ends were 0 bases for V and 0 bases for J; bases not matched to a gene: 3. CDR1 and CDR2 (germline): MNHEY, SVGAGI. This CDR3 spans 16 amino acids. CDR3 nucleotides: TGTGCCAGCAGTTACTCCCTAGCGGGCTACCAAGAGACCCAGTACTTC. It encodes CASSYSLAGYQETQYF.

The rearrangement uses TRBV7-6 and TRBJ2-3; D not resolved. Trimming took off 4 bases at V and 2 bases at J, with 13 bases between the two ends. CDR1 is SGHVS, CDR2 FNYEAQ, per germline. The CDR3 covers 15 residues. CDR3 DNA: TGTGCCAGCAGCTCGATCGGAGAGCACACAGATACGCAGTATTTT. Translation gives CASSSIGEHTDTQYF.

The chain uses TRBV12-5 and TRBJ1-5; D gene unclear. CDR3 size: 17 residues. The ends were cut back, 7 bases at V and 2 bases at J, with 21 bases in the middle. Germline V gives CDR1 LGHNT, CDR2 FRNRAP. CDR3 protein: CASEQAAPFVGNQPQHF. The CDR3, as DNA: TGTGCTAGTGAGCAGGCTGCCCCATTTGTTGGCAATCAGCCCCAGCATTTT.

V usage is TRBV9 and J usage is TRBJ2-3; D not certain. There are 14 residues in the CDR3. The germline V gene has CDR1 SGDLS and CDR2 YYNGEE. Trimming cost V 3 bases and J 1 base, with 9 bases left between them. CDR3 protein: CASSAQVGTDTQYF. CDR3 sequence (DNA): TGTGCCAGCAGCGCCCAGGTAGGCACAGATACGCAGTATTTT.

The chain carries TRBV5-1 and TRBJ1-3; D gene unclear. Trimming removed 4 bases from V and 0 bases from J, with 8 bases in between. This CDR3 contains 14 residues. Germline V gives CDR1 SGHRS, CDR2 YFSETQ. The CDR3 nucleotides are TGCGCCAGCAGCCCGGTACTCTCTGGAAACACCATATATTTT. Residues: CASSPVLSGNTIYF.